The present T cell receptor (beta chain) was sequenced within a study of T cell repertoires in cytomegalovirus infection. Turning to the study itself: Peptides in the study included HLA-C-restricted and HLA-B-restricted CMV epitopes. Both CMV infection and a matching HLA type were indicated by public TCR beta signatures.

Study-wide results and limits: The ex vivo response showed dominance by HLA-C-restricted CMV-specific TCR beta clonotypes.

Concerning this clonotype itself: Its specificity is not known.

Per the germline V gene, CDR1 is SGDLS and CDR2 is YYNGEE. Trimming took 4 bases from V and 0 from J, leaving 17 bases between them. The CDR3 totals 16 residues. One entry per CDR3 protein, called by TCRdb with MiXCR from the reads. The sample carries some 270,000 distinct CDR3 sequences, 20% to 25% recorded once. This receptor was obtained from a human donor in good health (CMV status not recorded). Some clones in this sample may be carry-over from other donors' samples. The gene calls are TRBV9 and TRBJ2-7; no clear D gene. Material: cultured PBMCs, obtained from culture after CMV antigen stimulation. DNA of the CDR3: TGTGCCAGCAGCTCCTCGCTTAGCTCAAGCTCCTACGAGCAGTACTTC. This sequence encodes CASSSSLSSSSYEQYF.